These 14 T cell receptor beta chains were sequenced from one sample in a study of shared clonotypes between healthy human individuals. Profiled with immunoSEQ multiplex PCR; TCRdb holds only in-frame clones, not every one. The profile covers a few million clones, with 85% to 95% appearing a single time and roughly 0.13% taken by the ten largest. Sequenced material: naive CD4+ T cells sorted from blood. As for subset: CD45RA+ positively selected. These receptors were obtained from a man aged 18 to 35 in good health.

The CDR3 region has the DNA TGTGCCAGTAACCGGGCAGGACCCACCGGGGAGCTGTTTTTT. It translates to CASNRAGPTGELFF. The rearrangement uses TRBV16 and TRBJ2-2; unclear D gene. Germline assignment: CDR1 KGHSY and CDR2 FQNENV. The CDR3 runs 14 residues. V dropped 9 bases and J dropped 4 bases, with 15 bases sitting between them. The whole variable domain, filled in from reference TRBV16 and TRBJ2-2, reads GEEVAQTPKHLVRGEGQKAKLYCAPIKGHSYVFWYQQVLKNEFKFLISFQNENVFDETGMPKERFSAKCLPNSPCSLEIQATKLEDSAVYFCASNRAGPTGELFFGEGSRLTVL.

This chain uses TRBV5-1 with TRBJ2-3, with D possibly matching TRBD2 (5 bases). The CDR3 is 16 amino acids. Germline loops: CDR1 SGHRS, CDR2 YFSETQ. Trimming removed 3 bases at V and 0 bases at J, with 14 bases between. Written as DNA, the CDR3 is TGCGCCAGCAGCTCTCGACGGACTCCCAGCACAGATACGCAGTATTTT. It encodes CASSSRRTPSTDTQYF.

The V gene is TRBV30, the J gene TRBJ2-6; a weak D match, TRBD2 (5 bases). This CDR3 spans 15 amino acids. Germline V gene data show CDR1 as GTSNPN and CDR2 as SVGIG (reference sequence). V lost 7 bases to trimming and J lost 4 bases, with 17 bases between them. CDR3 loop: CASPAERAGANVLTF. CDR3 DNA: TGTGCCTCTCCAGCGGAGAGAGCGGGGGCCAACGTCCTGACTTTC.

The chain links TRBV19 to TRBJ2-7; TRBD2 is a possible D gene (6 bases). The CDR3 has 16 amino acids. Germline CDR1 and CDR2: LNHDA and SQIVND (reference sequence). Trimming removed 6 bases at V and 1 base at J, with 19 bases between. This chain's CDR3 is CASRLEGRGHSYEQYF. In DNA form, the CDR3 reads TGTGCCAGTAGGCTGGAGGGACGAGGGCATTCCTACGAGCAGTACTTC. Full variable domain (rest looked up from reference TRBV19 and TRBJ2-7): DGGITQSPKYLFRKEGQNVTLSCEQNLNHDAMYWYRQDPGQGLRLIYYSQIVNDFQKGDIAEGYSVSREKKESFPLTVTSAQKNPTAFYLCASRLEGRGHSYEQYFGPGTRLTVT.

The V gene is TRBV28, the J gene TRBJ1-2, with D maybe TRBD1 (5 bases). There are 16 residues in the CDR3. V was clipped by 6 bases and J by 7 bases, with 24 bases between them. Per germline, CDR1 MDHEN and CDR2 SYDVKM. CDR3 sequence reads: CASSRDGAPNMSGYTF. The CDR3 bases are TGTGCCAGCAGCCGGGACGGGGCCCCCAATATGAGTGGCTACACCTTC.

A few counts support this clone. The V call is TRBV29-1, the J call TRBJ1-2, with D uncertain. CDR3 length: 12 amino acids. The germline V and J ends were trimmed by 4 bases and 4 bases, with 10 bases remaining between them. From germline, CDR1 is SQVTM and CDR2 ANQGSEA. CDR3 in DNA: TGCAGCGTTGGGGAACAGACCTATGGCTACACCTTC. It codes for CSVGEQTYGYTF.

A note on this clone: This CDR3 is also generated by other DNA sequences in the sample. V is TRBV18 and J is TRBJ2-7; D may be TRBD1 or TRBD2 (6 bases each). V was clipped by 3 bases and J by 1 base, with 10 bases between them. This CDR3 comprises 14 residues. Per germline, CDR1 KGHSH and CDR2 LQKENI. CDR3 bases: TGTGCCAGCTCACCGCGGGACAAATCCTACGAGCAGTACTTC. Translation: CASSPRDKSYEQYF.

The V call is TRBV5-1, the J call TRBJ2-5; 7 bases align to TRBD1. Losses at the gene ends were 4 bases for V and 1 base for J; bases not matched to a gene: 7. This CDR3 has 15 residues. CDR1 and CDR2 from the germline V gene are SGHRS and YFSETQ. CDR3: CASSPPTGLQETQYF. CDR3 DNA: TGCGCCAGCAGCCCCCCGACAGGGCTCCAAGAGACCCAGTACTTC. Full variable domain (missing parts from reference TRBV5-1 and TRBJ2-5): KAGVTQTPRYLIKTRGQQVTLSCSPISGHRSVSWYQQTPGQGLQFLFEYFSETQRNKGNFPGRFSGRQFSNSRSEMNVSTLELGDSALYLCASSPPTGLQETQYFGPGTRLLVL.

The chain recombines TRBV10-3 with TRBJ2-5, with TRBD1 matching 7 bases. V lost 8 bases, J lost 3 bases, and 12 bases stayed unmatched. Germline values: CDR1 ENHRY, CDR2 SYGVKD. The length of the CDR3 is 15 residues. The CDR3 DNA reads as TGTGCCATCGGAAGTCGACAGGGTCTAGAAGAGACCCAGTACTTC. Amino acid sequence: CAIGSRQGLEETQYF.

This chain connects TRBV19 to TRBJ2-1, with a tentative D call TRBD1 (6 bases). V lost 5 bases and J 11 bases, leaving 22 bases between the germline ends. The CDR3 covers 15 residues. Germline-derived CDR1 and CDR2 are LNHDA and SQIVND (reference sequence). CDR3 nucleotide sequence: TGTGCCAGTAGTCTAGGACAGAACCCTCGGGTAAAGCAGTTCTTC. Translating gives CASSLGQNPRVKQFF.

Points on this clone: Distinct nucleotide sequences in the sample also encode this CDR3. The chain recombines TRBV2 with TRBJ2-2; 9 nucleotides match TRBD2. V was pared by 6 bases and J by 1 base, with 3 bases of the junction left unmatched. The CDR3 runs to 15 residues. The germline CDR1 and CDR2 sequences are SNHLY and FYNNEI. The CDR3 sequence is CASSNSGGNTGELFF. Written as DNA, the CDR3 is TGTGCCAGCAGCAATAGCGGGGGGAACACCGGGGAGCTGTTTTTT.

The CDR3 here is CASSPGTTTGNEQFF. The CDR3 DNA reads TGCGCCAGCAGCCCCGGGACAACGACGGGCAATGAGCAGTTCTTC. This chain links TRBV5-1 with TRBJ2-1; a possible D gene is TRBD1 (6 bases). Germline V CDR1 and CDR2: SGHRS, YFSETQ. The CDR3 totals 15 residues. The V gene lost 4 bases and the J gene lost 6 bases, with 17 bases spanning the gap.

V usage is TRBV19 and J usage is TRBJ1-2, with D perhaps TRBD1 (6 bases). The ends were cut back, 7 bases at V and 5 bases at J, with 8 bases in the middle. There are 11 residues in the CDR3. Looked up from germline, CDR1 is LNHDA and CDR2 is SQIVND (reference sequence). The CDR3 nucleotides are TGTGCCAGTACGGACAGATATGGCTACACCTTC. Translated: CASTDRYGYTF.

This sequence joins TRBV7-9 and TRBJ2-5; tentative D call: TRBD1 (5 bases). Trimming left V 0 bases short and J 5 bases short, with 13 bases between. Looked up from germline, CDR1 is SEHNR and CDR2 is FQNEAQ (reference sequence). This CDR3 is built from 15 residues. CDR3 DNA: TGTGCCAGCAGCTTAGCGCAGGGTCTACGGGAGACCCAGTACTTC. This encodes CASSLAQGLRETQYF.